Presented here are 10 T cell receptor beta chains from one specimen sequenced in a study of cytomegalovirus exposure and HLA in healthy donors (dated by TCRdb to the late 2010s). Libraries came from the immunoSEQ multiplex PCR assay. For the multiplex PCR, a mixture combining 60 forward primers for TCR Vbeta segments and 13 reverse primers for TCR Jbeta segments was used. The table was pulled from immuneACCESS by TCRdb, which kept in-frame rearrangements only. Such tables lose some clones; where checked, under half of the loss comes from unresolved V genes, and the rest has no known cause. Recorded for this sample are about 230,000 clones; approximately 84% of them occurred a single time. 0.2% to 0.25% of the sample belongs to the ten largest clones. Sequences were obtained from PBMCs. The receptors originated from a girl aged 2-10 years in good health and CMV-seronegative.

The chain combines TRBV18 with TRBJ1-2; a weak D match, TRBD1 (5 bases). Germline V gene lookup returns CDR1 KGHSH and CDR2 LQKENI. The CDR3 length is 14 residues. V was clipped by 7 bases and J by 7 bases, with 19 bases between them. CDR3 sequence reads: CASLPSRGEAGYTF. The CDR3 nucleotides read TGTGCCAGCTTACCTAGCAGAGGGGAGGCTGGCTACACCTTC.

CDR3 nucleotides: TGTGCCAGCAGCTTGTTACAGGCGTCTGGGGCCAACGTCCTGACTTTC. The encoded protein is CASSLLQASGANVLTF. V and J are TRBV5-4 and TRBJ2-6, with D perhaps matching TRBD1 (5 bases). The CDR3 consists of 16 residues. Trimming removed 1 base at V and 1 base at J, with 9 bases between. CDR1 SGHNT and CDR2 YYREEE come from the germline V gene (reference sequence).

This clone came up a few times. This chain's CDR3 is CASSLFGAVDQPQHF. As DNA, the CDR3 is TGCGCCAGCAGCTTGTTTGGTGCGGTTGATCAGCCCCAGCATTTT. The chain joins TRBV5-1 to TRBJ1-5; D not certain. CDR3 size: 15 residues. Germline-derived CDR1 and CDR2 are SGHRS and YFSETQ. The V end lost 1 base, the J end lost 5 bases, and 13 bases lay between the germline ends. Looking up the rest from reference TRBV5-1 and TRBJ1-5 gives the full variable domain: KAGVTQTPRYLIKTRGQQVTLSCSPISGHRSVSWYQQTPGQGLQFLFEYFSETQRNKGNFPGRFSGRQFSNSRSEMNVSTLELGDSALYLCASSLFGAVDQPQHFGDGTRLSIL.

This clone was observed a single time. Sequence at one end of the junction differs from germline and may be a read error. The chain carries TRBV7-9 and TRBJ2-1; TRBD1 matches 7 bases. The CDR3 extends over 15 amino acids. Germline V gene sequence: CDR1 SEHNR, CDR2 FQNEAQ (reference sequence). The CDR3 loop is CSSSPSGTAYSEQFF. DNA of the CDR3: TGTTCCAGCAGCCCATCCGGGACAGCGTATTCTGAGCAGTTCTTC.

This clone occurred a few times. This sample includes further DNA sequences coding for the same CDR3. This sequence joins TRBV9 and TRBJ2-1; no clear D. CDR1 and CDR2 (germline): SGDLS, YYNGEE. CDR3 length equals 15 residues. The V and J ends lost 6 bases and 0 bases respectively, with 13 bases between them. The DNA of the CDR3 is TGTGCCAGCACTCCCGCCCTATTCTCCTACAATGAGCAGTTCTTC. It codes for CASTPALFSYNEQFF. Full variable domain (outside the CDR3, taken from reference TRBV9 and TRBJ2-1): DSGVTQTPKHLITATGQRVTLRCSPRSGDLSVYWYQQSLDQGLQFLIQYYNGEERAKGNILERFSAQQFPDLHSELNLSSLELGDSALYFCASTPALFSYNEQFFGPGTRLTVL.

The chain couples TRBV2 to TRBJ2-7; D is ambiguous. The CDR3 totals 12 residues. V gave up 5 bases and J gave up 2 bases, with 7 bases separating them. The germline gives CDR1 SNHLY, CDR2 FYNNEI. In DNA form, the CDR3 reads TGTGCCAGCAGTTCGGAGCCCTACGAGCAGTACTTC. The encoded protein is CASSSEPYEQYF.

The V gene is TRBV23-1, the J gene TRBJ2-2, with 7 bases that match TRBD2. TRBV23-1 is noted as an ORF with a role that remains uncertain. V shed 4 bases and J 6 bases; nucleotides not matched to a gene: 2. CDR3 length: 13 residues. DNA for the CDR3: TGCGCCAGCAGTCGACTAGCCCCCGGGGAGCTGTTTTTT. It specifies CASSRLAPGELFF.

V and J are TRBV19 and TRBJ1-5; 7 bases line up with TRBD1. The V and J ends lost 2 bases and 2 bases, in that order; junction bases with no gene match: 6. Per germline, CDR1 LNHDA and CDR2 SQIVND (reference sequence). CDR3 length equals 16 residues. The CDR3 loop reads CASSIWGQGGNQPQHF. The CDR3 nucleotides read TGTGCCAGTAGTATATGGGGGCAGGGGGGCAATCAGCCCCAGCATTTT.

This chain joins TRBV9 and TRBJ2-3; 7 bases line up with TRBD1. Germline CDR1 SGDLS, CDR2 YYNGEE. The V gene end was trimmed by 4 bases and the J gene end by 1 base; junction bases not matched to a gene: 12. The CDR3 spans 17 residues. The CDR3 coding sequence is TGTGCCAGCAGCCCCAGGAGGCAGGGGGTAGGCACAGATACGCAGTATTTT. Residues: CASSPRRQGVGTDTQYF.

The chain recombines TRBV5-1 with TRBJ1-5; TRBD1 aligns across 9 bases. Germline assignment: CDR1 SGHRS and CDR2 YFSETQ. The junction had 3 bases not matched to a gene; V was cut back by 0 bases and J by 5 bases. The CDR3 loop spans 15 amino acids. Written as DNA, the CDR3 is TGCGCCAGCAGCTTGGCCGGGACAGGGTATCAGCCCCAGCATTTT. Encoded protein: CASSLAGTGYQPQHF.